Included here is one TCR beta chain sequence, with context. The data stem from a study of blood T cell repertoires in COVID-19. Original analysis: Scientists estimated how many nucleated cells there were by amplifying reference gene primers. Generated by immunoSEQ multiplex PCR, the TCRdb table keeps only in-frame clones and is missing some. V and J calls and clone size follow that table, whereas D and trimming were derived from the DNA. The sample lists approximately 90,000 clones, around 87% occurring once. The CDR3 sequence is 15 residues long. With 2 bases clipped from V and 6 bases from J, the junction kept 6 bases outside the gene matches. The germline CDR1 and CDR2 sequences are LGHNA and YNFKEQ.

The chain couples TRBV4-2 to TRBJ1-4, with TRBD1 identical over 7 bases. The receptor comes from a woman of 80 years or more with acute or convalescent COVID-19. Sequenced: peripheral blood. DNA for the CDR3: TGTGCCAGCAGCCAATCTCCGCAGGGGGATGAAAAACTGTTTTTT. Protein sequence: CASSQSPQGDEKLFF.